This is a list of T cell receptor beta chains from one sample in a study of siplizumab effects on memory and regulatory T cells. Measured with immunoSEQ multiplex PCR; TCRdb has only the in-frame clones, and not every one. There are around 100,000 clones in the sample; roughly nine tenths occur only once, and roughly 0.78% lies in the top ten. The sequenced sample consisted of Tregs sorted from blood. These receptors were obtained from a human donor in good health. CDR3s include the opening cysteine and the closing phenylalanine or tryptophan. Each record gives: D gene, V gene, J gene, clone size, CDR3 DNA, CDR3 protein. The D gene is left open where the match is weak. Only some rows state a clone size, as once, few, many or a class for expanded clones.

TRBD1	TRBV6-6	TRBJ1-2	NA	TGTGCCATCAGTGAGTCGGACAGGGGGAACTATGGCTACACCTTC	CAISESDRGNYGYTF
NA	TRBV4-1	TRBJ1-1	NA	TGCGCCAGCAGCCTACGAGAGACAGGCCTAAACACTGAAGCTTTCTTT	CASSLRETGLNTEAFF
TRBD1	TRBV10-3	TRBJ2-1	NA	TGTGCCATCAGTGAGTCGCCCATACAGGGGGCAAGGGGGAATGAGCAGTTCTTC	CAISESPIQGARGNEQFF
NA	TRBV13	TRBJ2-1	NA	TGTGCCAGCAGCTTAGGAGGGGGAACCTACAATGAGCAGTTCTTC	CASSLGGGTYNEQFF
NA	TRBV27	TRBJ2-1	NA	TGTGCCAGCAGTCCGGAATTGGGCTCCTACAATGAGCAGTTCTTC	CASSPELGSYNEQFF
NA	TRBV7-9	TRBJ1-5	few	TGTGCCAGCAGCTTCGTAGGGGATCAGCCCCAGCATTTT	CASSFVGDQPQHF
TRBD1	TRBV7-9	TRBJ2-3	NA	TGTGCCAGCAGCTTTACAACAGGGGGCGGAACAGATACGCAGTATTTT	CASSFTTGGGTDTQYF
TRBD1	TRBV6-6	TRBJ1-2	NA	TGTGCCAGCGCTCATACAGGGGGCAATGGCTACACCTTC	CASAHTGGNGYTF
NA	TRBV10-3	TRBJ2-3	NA	TGTGCCATCAGGGGGGTCCCCTTGACAGATACGCAGTATTTT	CAIRGVPLTDTQYF
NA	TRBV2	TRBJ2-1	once	TGTGCCAGCAGCCAGGATCCGGAGGGGCTGAGTGAGCAGTTCTTC	CASSQDPEGLSEQFF
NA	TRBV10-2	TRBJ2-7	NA	TGCGCCAGCAGGGACAGTCCCTACGAGCAGTACTTC	CASRDSPYEQYF
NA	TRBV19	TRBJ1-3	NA	TGTGCCAGTCATCACTCGGATCCCTCTGGAAACACCATATATTTT	CASHHSDPSGNTIYF
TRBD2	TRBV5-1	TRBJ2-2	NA	TGCGCCAGCAGCTCGGGGGTGTCTAGCGGGTTCACCGGGGAGCTGTTTTTT	CASSSGVSSGFTGELFF
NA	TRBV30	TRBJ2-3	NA	TGTGCCTGGAGTTTATCGGCCCGCACAGATACGCAGTATTTT	CAWSLSARTDTQYF
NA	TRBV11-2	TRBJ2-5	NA	TGTGCCAGCAGCTTAGTAGGTCAGGGAAGAGAGACCCAGTACTTC	CASSLVGQGRETQYF
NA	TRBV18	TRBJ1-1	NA	TGTGCCAGCTCACTCCAGAAAACTGAAGCTTTCTTT	CASSLQKTEAFF
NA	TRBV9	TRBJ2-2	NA	TGTGCCAGCAGCCCATACACCGGGGAGCTGTTTTTT	CASSPYTGELFF
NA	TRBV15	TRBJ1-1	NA	TGTGCCACCAGCCCGCAGGAGAACACTGAAGCTTTCTTT	CATSPQENTEAFF
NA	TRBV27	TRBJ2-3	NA	TGTGCCAGCAGTTTATCGAAGCCTTCTGTTGGGGATACGCAGTATTTT	CASSLSKPSVGDTQYF
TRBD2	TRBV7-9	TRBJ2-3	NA	TGTGCCAGCAGCTTAGCCCCCTTGCTAGCGGGAGCAGGGGATACGCAGTATTTT	CASSLAPLLAGAGDTQYF
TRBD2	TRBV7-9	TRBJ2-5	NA	TGTGCCAGCAGCTTAGTCGCGTGGACTAGCGGGAGGGGCGAGACCCAGTACTTC	CASSLVAWTSGRGETQYF
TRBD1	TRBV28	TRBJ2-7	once	TGTGCCAGCAGGCGGCCGGGACAGCAGACCTACGAGCAGTACTTC	CASRRPGQQTYEQYF
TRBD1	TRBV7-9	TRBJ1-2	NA	TGTGCCAGCAGCAGATCGGGACAGGGCGTTGGTGGCTACACCTTC	CASSRSGQGVGGYTF
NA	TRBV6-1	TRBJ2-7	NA	TGTGCCAGCAGCCTGGGGAGATATACCTACGAGCAGTACTTC	CASSLGRYTYEQYF
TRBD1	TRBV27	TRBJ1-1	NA	TGTGCCAGCAGTTTTGGCAGGGGGCCTAGTGAAGCTTTCTTT	CASSFGRGPSEAFF